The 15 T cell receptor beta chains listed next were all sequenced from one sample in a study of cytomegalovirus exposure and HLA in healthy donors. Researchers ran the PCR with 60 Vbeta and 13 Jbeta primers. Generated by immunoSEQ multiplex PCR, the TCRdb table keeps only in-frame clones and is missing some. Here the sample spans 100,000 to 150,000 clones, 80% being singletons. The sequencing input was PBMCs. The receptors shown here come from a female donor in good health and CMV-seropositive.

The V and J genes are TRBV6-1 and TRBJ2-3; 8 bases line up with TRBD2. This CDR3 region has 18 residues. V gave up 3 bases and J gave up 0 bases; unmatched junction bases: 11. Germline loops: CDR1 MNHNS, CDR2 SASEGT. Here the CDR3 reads CASSDGTSGYASTDTQYF. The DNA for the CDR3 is TGTGCCAGCAGTGATGGTACTAGCGGTTACGCTAGCACAGATACGCAGTATTTT.

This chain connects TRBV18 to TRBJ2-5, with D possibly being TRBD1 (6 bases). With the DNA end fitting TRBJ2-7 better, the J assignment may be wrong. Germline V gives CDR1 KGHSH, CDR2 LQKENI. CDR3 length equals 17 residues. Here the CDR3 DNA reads TGTGCCAGCTCCCACGCCGGGACACAGGACGGTTCGTACGAGCAGTACTTC. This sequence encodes CASSHAGTQDGSYEQYF.

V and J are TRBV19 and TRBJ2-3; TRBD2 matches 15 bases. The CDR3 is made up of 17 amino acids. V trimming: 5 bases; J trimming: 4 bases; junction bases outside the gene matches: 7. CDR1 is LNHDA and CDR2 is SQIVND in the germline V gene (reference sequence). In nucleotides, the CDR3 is TGTGCCAGTAGTCCCCCCTGGACTAGCGGGGGGGCAGATACGCAGTATTTT. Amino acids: CASSPPWTSGGADTQYF.

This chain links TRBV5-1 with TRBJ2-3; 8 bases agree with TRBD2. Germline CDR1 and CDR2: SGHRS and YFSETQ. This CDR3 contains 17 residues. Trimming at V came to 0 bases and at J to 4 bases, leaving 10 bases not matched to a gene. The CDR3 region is CASSLAPLAGGADTQYF. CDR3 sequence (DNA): TGCGCCAGCAGCTTGGCCCCGCTAGCGGGTGGGGCAGATACGCAGTATTTT.

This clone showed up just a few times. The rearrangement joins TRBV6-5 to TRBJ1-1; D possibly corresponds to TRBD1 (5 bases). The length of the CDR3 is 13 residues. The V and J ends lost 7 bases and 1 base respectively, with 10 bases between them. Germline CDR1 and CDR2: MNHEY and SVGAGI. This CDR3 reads CASKLGGNTEAFF. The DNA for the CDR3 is TGTGCCAGCAAGCTCGGGGGGAACACTGAAGCTTTCTTT.

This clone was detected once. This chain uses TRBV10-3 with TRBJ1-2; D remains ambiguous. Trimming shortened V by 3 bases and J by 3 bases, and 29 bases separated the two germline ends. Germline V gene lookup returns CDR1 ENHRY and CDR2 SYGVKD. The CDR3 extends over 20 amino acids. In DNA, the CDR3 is TGTGCCATCAGTGAAACCCCCAGGAATCCAGGCCTCATCCTTTACTATGGCTACACCTTC. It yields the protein CAISETPRNPGLILYYGYTF.

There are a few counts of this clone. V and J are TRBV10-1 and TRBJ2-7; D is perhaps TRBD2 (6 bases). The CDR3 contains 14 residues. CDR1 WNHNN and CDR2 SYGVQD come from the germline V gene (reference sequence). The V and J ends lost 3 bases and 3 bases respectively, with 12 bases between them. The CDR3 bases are TGCGCCAGCAGTGACGGGACTGGTATCTACGAGCAGTACTTC. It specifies CASSDGTGIYEQYF.

In DNA, the CDR3 is TGTGCCTGGAGTGCCGGAGCTAACTATGGCTACACCTTC. It specifies CAWSAGANYGYTF. The rearrangement links TRBV30 to TRBJ1-2; D remains ambiguous. Germline values: CDR1 GTSNPN, CDR2 SVGIG (reference sequence). There are 13 residues in the CDR3. Deletions cut 1 base from V and 0 bases from J, with 6 bases between.

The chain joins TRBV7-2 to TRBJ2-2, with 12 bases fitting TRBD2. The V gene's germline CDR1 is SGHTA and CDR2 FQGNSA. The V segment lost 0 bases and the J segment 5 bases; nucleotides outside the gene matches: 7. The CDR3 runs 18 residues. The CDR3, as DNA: TGTGCCAGCAGCTTAGCGGCTAGCGGGGGGGCGGGAACCGGGGAGCTGTTTTTT. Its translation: CASSLAASGGAGTGELFF.

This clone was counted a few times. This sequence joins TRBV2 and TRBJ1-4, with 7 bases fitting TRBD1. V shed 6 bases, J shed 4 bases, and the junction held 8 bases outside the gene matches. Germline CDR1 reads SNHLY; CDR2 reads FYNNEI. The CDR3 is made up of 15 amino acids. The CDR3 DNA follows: TGTGCCAGCAGCCCACTGACAGGGCTTAATGAAAAACTGTTTTTT. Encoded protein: CASSPLTGLNEKLFF.

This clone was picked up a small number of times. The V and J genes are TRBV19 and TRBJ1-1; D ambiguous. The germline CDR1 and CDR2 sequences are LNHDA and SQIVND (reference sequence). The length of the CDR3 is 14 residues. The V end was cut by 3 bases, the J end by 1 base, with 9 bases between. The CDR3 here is CASSIGPANTEAFF. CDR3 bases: TGTGCCAGTAGTATTGGGCCGGCGAACACTGAAGCTTTCTTT.

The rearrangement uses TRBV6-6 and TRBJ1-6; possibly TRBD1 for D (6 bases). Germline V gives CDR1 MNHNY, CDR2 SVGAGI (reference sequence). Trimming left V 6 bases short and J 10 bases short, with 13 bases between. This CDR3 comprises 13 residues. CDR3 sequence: CASSLRGPSPLHF. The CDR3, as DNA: TGTGCCAGCAGCCTCAGGGGCCCCTCACCCCTCCACTTT.

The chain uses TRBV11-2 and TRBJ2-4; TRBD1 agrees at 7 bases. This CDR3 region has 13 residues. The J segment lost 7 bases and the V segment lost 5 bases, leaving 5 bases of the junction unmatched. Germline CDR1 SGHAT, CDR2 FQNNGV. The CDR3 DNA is TGTGCCAGCAGCCAGGGGACAGTTAACATTCAGTACTTC. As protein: CASSQGTVNIQYF.

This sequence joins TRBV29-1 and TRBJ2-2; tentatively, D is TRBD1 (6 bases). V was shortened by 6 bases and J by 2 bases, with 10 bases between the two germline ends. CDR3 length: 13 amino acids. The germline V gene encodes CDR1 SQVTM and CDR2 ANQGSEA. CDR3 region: CSVGQTNTGELFF. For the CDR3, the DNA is TGCAGCGTAGGACAGACTAACACCGGGGAGCTGTTTTTT.

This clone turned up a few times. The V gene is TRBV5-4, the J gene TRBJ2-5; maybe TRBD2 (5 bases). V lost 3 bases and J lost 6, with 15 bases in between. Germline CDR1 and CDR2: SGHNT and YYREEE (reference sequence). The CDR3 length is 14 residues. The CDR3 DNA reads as TGTGCCAGCAGCTCCTTCAGAGGGTGGCAGACCCAGTACTTC. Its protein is CASSSFRGWQTQYF.